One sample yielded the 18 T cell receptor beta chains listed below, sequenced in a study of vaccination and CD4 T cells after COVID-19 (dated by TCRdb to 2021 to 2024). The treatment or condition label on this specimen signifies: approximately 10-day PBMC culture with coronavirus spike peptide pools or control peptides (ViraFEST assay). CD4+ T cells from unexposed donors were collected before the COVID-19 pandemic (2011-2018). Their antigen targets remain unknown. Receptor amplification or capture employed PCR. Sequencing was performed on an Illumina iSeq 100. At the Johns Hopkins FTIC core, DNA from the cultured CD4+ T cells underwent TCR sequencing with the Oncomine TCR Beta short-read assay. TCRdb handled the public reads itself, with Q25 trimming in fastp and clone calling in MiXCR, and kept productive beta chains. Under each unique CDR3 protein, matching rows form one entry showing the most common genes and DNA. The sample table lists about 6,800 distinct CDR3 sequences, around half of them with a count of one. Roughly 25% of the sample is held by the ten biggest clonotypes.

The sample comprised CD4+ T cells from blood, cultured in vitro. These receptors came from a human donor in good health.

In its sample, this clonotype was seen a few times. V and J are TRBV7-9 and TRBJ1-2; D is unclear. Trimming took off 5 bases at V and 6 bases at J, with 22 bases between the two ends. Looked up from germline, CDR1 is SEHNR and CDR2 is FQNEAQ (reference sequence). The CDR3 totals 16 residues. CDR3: CASSPIVSDPKDGYTF. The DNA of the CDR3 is TGTGCCAGCAGCCCAATCGTCTCAGACCCGAAAGATGGCTACACCTTC.

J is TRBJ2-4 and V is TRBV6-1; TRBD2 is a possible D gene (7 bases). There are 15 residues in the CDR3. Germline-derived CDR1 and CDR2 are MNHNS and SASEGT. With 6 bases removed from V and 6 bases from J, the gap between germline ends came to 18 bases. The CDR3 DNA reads TGTGCCAGCAGCCCACGGGGGGCCGAGGGAAACATTCAGTACTTC. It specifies CASSPRGAEGNIQYF.

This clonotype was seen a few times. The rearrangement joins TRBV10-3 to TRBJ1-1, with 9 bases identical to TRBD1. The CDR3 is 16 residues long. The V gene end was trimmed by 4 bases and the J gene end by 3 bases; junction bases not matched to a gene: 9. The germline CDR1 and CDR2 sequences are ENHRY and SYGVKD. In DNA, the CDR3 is TGTGCCATCAGTGCATTTCAGACAGGGGGTGACACTGAAGCTTTCTTT. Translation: CAISAFQTGGDTEAFF.

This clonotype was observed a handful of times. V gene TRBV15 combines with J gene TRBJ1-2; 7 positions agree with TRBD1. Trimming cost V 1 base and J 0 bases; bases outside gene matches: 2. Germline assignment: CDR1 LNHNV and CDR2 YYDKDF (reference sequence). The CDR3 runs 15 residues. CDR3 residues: CATSRGDRANYGYTF. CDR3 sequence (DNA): TGTGCCACCAGCAGAGGGGACAGAGCTAACTATGGCTACACCTTC.

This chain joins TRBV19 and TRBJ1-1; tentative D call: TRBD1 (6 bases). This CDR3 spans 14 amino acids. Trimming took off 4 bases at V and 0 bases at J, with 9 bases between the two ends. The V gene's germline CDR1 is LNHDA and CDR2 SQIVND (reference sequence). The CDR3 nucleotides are TGTGCCAGTAGTACGGACAGCTTGAACACTGAAGCTTTCTTT. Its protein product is CASSTDSLNTEAFF.

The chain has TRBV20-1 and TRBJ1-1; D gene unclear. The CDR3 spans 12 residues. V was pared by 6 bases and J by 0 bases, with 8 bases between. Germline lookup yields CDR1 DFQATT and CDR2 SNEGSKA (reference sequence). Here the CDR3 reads CSADWVNTEAFF. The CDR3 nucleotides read TGCAGTGCAGACTGGGTGAACACTGAAGCTTTCTTT.

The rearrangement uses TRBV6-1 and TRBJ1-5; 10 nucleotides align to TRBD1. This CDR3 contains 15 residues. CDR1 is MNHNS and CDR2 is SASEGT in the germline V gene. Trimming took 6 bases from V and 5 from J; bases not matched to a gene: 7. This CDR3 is CASRVDRGRDQPQHF. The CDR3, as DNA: TGTGCCAGCAGGGTCGACAGGGGGCGTGATCAGCCCCAGCATTTT.

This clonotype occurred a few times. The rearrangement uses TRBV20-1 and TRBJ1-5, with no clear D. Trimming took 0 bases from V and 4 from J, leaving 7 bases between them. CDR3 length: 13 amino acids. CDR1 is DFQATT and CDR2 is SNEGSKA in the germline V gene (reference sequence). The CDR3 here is CSAREDGNQPQHF. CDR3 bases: TGCAGTGCTAGAGAAGACGGAAATCAGCCCCAGCATTTT.

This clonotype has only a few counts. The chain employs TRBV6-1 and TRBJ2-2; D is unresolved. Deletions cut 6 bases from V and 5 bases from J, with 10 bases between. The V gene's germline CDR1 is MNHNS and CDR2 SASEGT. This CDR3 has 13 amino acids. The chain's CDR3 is CASSPIVTGELFF. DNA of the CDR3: TGTGCCAGCAGCCCGATAGTTACCGGGGAGCTGTTTTTT.

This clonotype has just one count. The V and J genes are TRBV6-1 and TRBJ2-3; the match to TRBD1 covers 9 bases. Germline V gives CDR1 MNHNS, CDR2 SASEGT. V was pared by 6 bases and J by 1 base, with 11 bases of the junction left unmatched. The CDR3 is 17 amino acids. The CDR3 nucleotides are TGTGCCAGCAGACCATACCGGACAGGGGTCGGCACAGATACGCAGTATTTT. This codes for CASRPYRTGVGTDTQYF.

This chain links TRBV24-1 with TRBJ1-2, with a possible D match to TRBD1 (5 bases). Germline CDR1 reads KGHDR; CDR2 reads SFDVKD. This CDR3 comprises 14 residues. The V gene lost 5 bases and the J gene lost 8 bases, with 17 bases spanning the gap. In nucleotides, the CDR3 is TGTGCCACCAGTGCTGGGGGTCGTTTGGAAGGCTACACCTTC. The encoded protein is CATSAGGRLEGYTF.

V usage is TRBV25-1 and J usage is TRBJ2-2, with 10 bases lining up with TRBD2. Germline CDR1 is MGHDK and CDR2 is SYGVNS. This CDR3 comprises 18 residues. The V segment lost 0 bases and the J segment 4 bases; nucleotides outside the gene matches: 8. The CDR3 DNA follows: TGTGCCAGCAGTGAATATACTAGCGGGGTCTTAGGCACCGGGGAGCTGTTTTTT. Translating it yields CASSEYTSGVLGTGELFF. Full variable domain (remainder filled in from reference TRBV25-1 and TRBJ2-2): EADIYQTPRYLVIGTGKKITLECSQTMGHDKMYWYQQDPGMELHLIHYSYGVNSTEKGDLSSESTVSRIRTEHFPLTLESARPSHTSQYLCASSEYTSGVLGTGELFFGEGSRLTVL.

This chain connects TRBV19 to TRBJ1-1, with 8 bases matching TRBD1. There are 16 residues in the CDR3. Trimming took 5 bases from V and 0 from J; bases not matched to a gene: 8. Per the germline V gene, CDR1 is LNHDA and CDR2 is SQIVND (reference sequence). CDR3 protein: CASSPGTGYMNTEAFF. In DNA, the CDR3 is TGTGCCAGTAGTCCCGGGACAGGCTATATGAACACTGAAGCTTTCTTT.

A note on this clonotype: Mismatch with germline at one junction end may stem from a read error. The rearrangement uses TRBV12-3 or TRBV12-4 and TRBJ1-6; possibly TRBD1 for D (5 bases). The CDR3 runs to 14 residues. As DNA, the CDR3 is TGTGCCAGCAGTTTAGAACAGGCTAATACACCCCTCCACTTT. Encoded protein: CASSLEQANTPLHF.

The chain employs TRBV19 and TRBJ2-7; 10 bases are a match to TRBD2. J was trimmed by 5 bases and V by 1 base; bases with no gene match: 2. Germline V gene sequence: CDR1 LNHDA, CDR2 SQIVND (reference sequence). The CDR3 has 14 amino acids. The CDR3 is CASSIASGSHEQYF. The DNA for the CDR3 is TGTGCCAGTAGTATAGCTAGCGGGAGCCACGAGCAGTACTTC.

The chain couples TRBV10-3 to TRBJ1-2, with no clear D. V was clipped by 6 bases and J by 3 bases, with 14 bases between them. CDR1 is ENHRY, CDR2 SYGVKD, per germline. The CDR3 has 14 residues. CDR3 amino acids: CAIRANDGYYGYTF. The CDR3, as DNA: TGTGCCATCAGGGCAAATGACGGCTACTATGGCTACACCTTC.

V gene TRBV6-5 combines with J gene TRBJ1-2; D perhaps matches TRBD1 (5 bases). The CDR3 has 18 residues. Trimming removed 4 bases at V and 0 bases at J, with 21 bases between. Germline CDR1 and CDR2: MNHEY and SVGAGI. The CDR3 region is CASSSRDAGLSTNYGYTF. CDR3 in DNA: TGTGCCAGCAGTTCCCGGGACGCAGGACTAAGTACTAACTATGGCTACACCTTC.

CDR3 nucleotides: TGCAGCGTTGACGGCGGCTCCTACGAGCAGTACTTC. Residues: CSVDGGSYEQYF. The chain has TRBV29-1 and TRBJ2-7; no firm D call. Germline V gene sequence: CDR1 SQVTM, CDR2 ANQGSEA. This CDR3 contains 12 residues. Trimming left V 3 bases short and J 0 bases short, with 6 bases between.